Following are 17 T cell receptor beta chains from one sample sequenced in a study of early T cells in non-severe SARS-CoV-2 infection. MiXCR, applied by TCRdb to the 5' RACE reads, yields one record per CDR3 protein. The sample carries about 100,000 distinct CDR3 sequences, about 13% recorded once. Sequenced material: whole blood. The receptors originated from an adult who was a healthcare worker with PCR-confirmed SARS-CoV-2 infection or an uninfected control (not recorded which).

Here the CDR3 reads CASSLYPPDTQYF. The CDR3 DNA is TGTGCCAGCAGTTTATACCCCCCAGATACGCAGTATTTT. The chain recombines TRBV12-3 or TRBV12-4 with TRBJ2-3; D uncertain. The ends were cut back, 2 bases at V and 4 bases at J, with 7 bases in the middle. The length of the CDR3 is 13 residues.

This clonotype was recorded at least ten times. The V gene is TRBV7-2, the J gene TRBJ2-5; a possible D gene is TRBD1 (6 bases). V was trimmed by 3 bases and J by 2 bases, leaving 13 bases between them. The CDR3 has 15 amino acids. Germline lookup yields CDR1 SGHTA and CDR2 FQGNSA. CDR3 sequence: CASSFQWGLQETQYF. Here the CDR3 DNA reads TGTGCCAGCAGCTTTCAATGGGGGCTTCAAGAGACCCAGTACTTC.

This clonotype was counted ten times or more. This chain joins TRBV19 and TRBJ2-7; maybe TRBD2 (7 bases). V lost 3 bases and J 0 bases, leaving 24 bases between the germline ends. Germline CDR1 reads LNHDA; CDR2 reads SQIVND (reference sequence). This CDR3 is built from 19 residues. In DNA, the CDR3 is TGTGCCAGTAGTATGGGAGGGGGAACGAAACCCAGGCCCTCCTACGAGCAGTACTTC. Translated: CASSMGGGTKPRPSYEQYF.

This clonotype has just a few counts. A much larger clone differs by one base, so this may be a read error. This chain uses TRBV28 with TRBJ2-7; D unclear. The germline CDR1 and CDR2 sequences are MDHEN and SYDVKM. This CDR3 is 11 amino acids long. V was trimmed by 6 bases and J by 0 bases, leaving 3 bases between them. This CDR3 is CASRSSYEQYF. DNA of the CDR3: TGTGCCAGCAGGTCCTCCTACGAGCAGTACTTC.

Note on this clonotype: One end of the junction varies from germline; a read error may be responsible. This sequence joins TRBV28 and TRBJ1-5; 8 bases map to TRBD1. CDR1 is MDHEN and CDR2 is SYDVKM in the germline V gene. This CDR3 is 12 amino acids long. This chain's CDR3 is CASSLGTGYRFF. The CDR3 DNA is TGTGCCAGCAGTTTAGGGACAGGTTATCGCTTTTTT.

At least ten counts were recorded for this clonotype. The rearrangement joins TRBV19 to TRBJ1-6, with D possibly matching TRBD1 (5 bases). Trimming shortened V by 5 bases and J by 9 bases, and 17 bases separated the two germline ends. Germline V gene sequence: CDR1 LNHDA, CDR2 SQIVND (reference sequence). The CDR3 has 15 residues. The CDR3 nucleotides are TGTGCCAGTAGTCCCTGGGATATCCAGGGTTCACCCCTCCACTTT. Translated, it gives CASSPWDIQGSPLHF. The variable domain in full, with the rest retrieved from reference TRBV19 and TRBJ1-6, is DGGITQSPKYLFRKEGQNVTLSCEQNLNHDAMYWYRQDPGQGLRLIYYSQIVNDFQKGDIAEGYSVSREKKESFPLTVTSAQKNPTAFYLCASSPWDIQGSPLHFGNGTRLTVT.

This clonotype was picked up many times. This chain's CDR3 is CATSDPRESNEKLFF. The CDR3 DNA is TGTGCCACCAGTGACCCGAGAGAGAGCAATGAAAAACTGTTTTTT. The chain combines TRBV24-1 with TRBJ1-4; no definite D call. This CDR3 has 15 amino acids. The V gene lost 4 bases and the J gene lost 5 bases, with 13 bases spanning the gap. The germline CDR1 and CDR2 sequences are KGHDR and SFDVKD.

This chain joins TRBV28 and TRBJ2-7; D not resolved. Germline CDR1 is MDHEN and CDR2 is SYDVKM. The CDR3 length is 10 residues. The V end was cut by 7 bases, the J end by 7 bases, with 8 bases between. The DNA for the CDR3 is TGTGCCAGCAACGGACCTGAGCAGTACTTC. This sequence encodes CASNGPEQYF.

The chain recombines TRBV24-1 with TRBJ1-5; 7 bases match TRBD1. Germline CDR1 is KGHDR and CDR2 is SFDVKD. This CDR3 is built from 17 residues. The V gene end was trimmed by 4 bases and the J gene end by 0 bases; junction bases not matched to a gene: 8. CDR3 amino acids: CATSDTSGQYSNQPQHF. The DNA of the CDR3 is TGTGCCACCAGTGACACTTCGGGACAGTATAGCAATCAGCCCCAGCATTTT.

This clonotype has ten or more counts. This rearrangement joins TRBV20-1 to TRBJ2-7; 9 bases match TRBD2. The CDR3 has 16 residues. Germline values: CDR1 DFQATT, CDR2 SNEGSKA (reference sequence). Unmatched junction bases numbered 13, after V lost 5 bases and J lost 2 bases. The CDR3 bases are TGCAGTGCTTGGGGCAGCGGGGGGTTCCTGGCCTACGAGCAGTACTTC. Its protein is CSAWGSGGFLAYEQYF.

This chain links TRBV18 with TRBJ2-7; 7 positions match TRBD2. Germline V CDR1 and CDR2: KGHSH, LQKENI. After removal of 5 bases from V and 6 bases from J, the junction contained 10 bases not matched to a gene. The CDR3 contains 14 residues. CDR3 loop: CASSSAGVASEQYF. The CDR3 nucleotides read TGTGCCAGCTCATCGGCGGGGGTGGCTTCCGAGCAGTACTTC.

This clonotype was observed a handful of times. The chain is built from TRBV7-9 and TRBJ2-7; TRBD1 agrees at 7 bases. V dropped 0 bases and J dropped 0; count of bases not matched to a gene: 5. The CDR3 length is 16 residues. The germline V gene has CDR1 SEHNR and CDR2 FQNEAQ (reference sequence). CDR3 DNA sequence: TGTGCCAGCAGCTTAGCTGGGACAGTGGGCTCCTACGAGCAGTACTTC. Encoded protein: CASSLAGTVGSYEQYF.

This clonotype was detected many times. This chain connects TRBV5-4 to TRBJ1-2, with 12 positions matching TRBD1. The CDR3 loop spans 14 amino acids. Germline CDR1 and CDR2: SGHNT and YYREEE (reference sequence). Germline trimming cut 3 bases from V and 5 bases from J; bases unmatched to any gene: 2. The CDR3 loop is CASSWGQGAYGYTF. CDR3 in DNA: TGTGCCAGCAGCTGGGGACAGGGGGCTTATGGCTACACCTTC.

The rearrangement joins TRBV18 to TRBJ2-7; a weak D match, TRBD2 (5 bases). The CDR3 loop spans 14 amino acids. Per the germline V gene, CDR1 is KGHSH and CDR2 is LQKENI. V lost 6 bases to trimming and J lost 0 bases, with 12 bases between them. CDR3 loop: CASSHGGRSYEQYF. The CDR3 DNA follows: TGTGCCAGCTCCCATGGAGGACGCTCCTACGAGCAGTACTTC.

This clonotype was found many times. This chain uses TRBV4-3 with TRBJ1-3; no clear D. The CDR3 totals 14 residues. V was clipped by 4 bases and J by 3 bases, with 10 bases between them. CDR1 is LGHNA, CDR2 YSLEER, per germline. The CDR3 sequence: CASSPGRFGNTIYF. CDR3 in DNA: TGCGCCAGCAGCCCAGGACGGTTTGGAAACACCATATATTTT.

Many counts were recorded for this clonotype. The rearrangement uses TRBV6-6 and TRBJ2-7, with D possibly matching TRBD1 (6 bases). The length of the CDR3 is 16 residues. V was cut by 6 bases and J by 3 bases, with 21 bases left in between. Germline V gene data show CDR1 as MNHNY and CDR2 as SVGAGI (reference sequence). The DNA of the CDR3 is TGTGCCAGCAGCCCCTACAAGAACAGGGACCTCTACGAGCAGTACTTC. The encoded protein is CASSPYKNRDLYEQYF.

This clonotype showed up just a few times. The chain carries TRBV18 and TRBJ1-3; D is uncertain. The germline gives CDR1 KGHSH, CDR2 LQKENI. CDR3 size: 13 residues. The ends were cut back, 2 bases at V and 2 bases at J, with 4 bases in the middle. CDR3 residues: CASSPGTGNTIYF. The DNA of the CDR3 is TGTGCCAGCTCACCAGGGACTGGAAACACCATATATTTT.